The entry below describes one T cell receptor (beta chain). Its antigen is as yet unknown. The data were obtained in a study of shared clonotypes between healthy human individuals. Background on the study: Three plates each covered CD4 naive and memory; CD8 naive two, CD8 memory one. Study-level results: Several donors held about 4.6% of naive CD4 clonotypes in common.

Profiled with immunoSEQ multiplex PCR; TCRdb holds only in-frame clones, not every one. The table records 1.4 million or so clones, 98% of them present only once. The sequenced sample consisted of naive CD4+ T cells sorted from blood. Documented subset: CD45RA+ positively selected. This TCR was recovered from a man aged 25 to 45 in good health.

The DNA of the CDR3 is TGTGCCAGCAGGCTGTACGAGCAGTACTTC. Amino acids: CASRLYEQYF. J is TRBJ2-7 and V is TRBV6-1; D is uncertain. CDR3 size: 10 residues. Germline V gene sequence: CDR1 MNHNS, CDR2 SASEGT. Trimming pared 6 bases from V and 4 bases from J, leaving 4 bases between.